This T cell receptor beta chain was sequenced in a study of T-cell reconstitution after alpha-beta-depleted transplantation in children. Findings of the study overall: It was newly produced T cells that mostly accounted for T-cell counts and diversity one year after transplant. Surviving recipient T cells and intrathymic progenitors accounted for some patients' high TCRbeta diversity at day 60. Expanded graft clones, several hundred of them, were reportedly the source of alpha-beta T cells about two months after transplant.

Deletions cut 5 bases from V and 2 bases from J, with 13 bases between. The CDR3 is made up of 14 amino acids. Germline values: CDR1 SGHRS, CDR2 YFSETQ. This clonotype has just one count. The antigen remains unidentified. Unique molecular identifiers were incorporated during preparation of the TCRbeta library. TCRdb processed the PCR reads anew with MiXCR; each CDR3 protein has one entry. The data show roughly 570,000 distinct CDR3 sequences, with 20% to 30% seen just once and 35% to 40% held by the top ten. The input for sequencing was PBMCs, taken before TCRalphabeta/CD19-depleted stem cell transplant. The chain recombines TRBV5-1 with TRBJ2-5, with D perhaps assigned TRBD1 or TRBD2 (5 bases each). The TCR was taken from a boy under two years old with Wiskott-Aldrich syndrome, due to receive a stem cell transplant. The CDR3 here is CASRLRDVQETQYF. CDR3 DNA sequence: TGCGCCAGCAGGTTAAGGGACGTTCAAGAGACCCAGTACTTC. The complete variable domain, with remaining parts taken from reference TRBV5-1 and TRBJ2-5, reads KAGVTQTPRYLIKTRGQQVTLSCSPISGHRSVSWYQQTPGQGLQFLFEYFSETQRNKGNFPGRFSGRQFSNSRSEMNVSTLELGDSALYLCASRLRDVQETQYFGPGTRLLVL.